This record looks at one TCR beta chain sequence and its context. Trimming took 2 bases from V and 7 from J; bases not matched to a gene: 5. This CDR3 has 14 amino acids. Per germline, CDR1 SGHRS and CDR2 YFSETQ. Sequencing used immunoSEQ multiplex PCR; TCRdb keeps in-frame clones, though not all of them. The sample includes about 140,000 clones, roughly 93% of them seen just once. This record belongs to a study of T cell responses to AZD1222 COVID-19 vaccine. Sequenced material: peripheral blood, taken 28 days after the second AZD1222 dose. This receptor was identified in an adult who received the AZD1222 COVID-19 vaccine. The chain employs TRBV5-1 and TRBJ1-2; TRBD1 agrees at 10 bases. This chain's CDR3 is CASSFDRGQAGYTF. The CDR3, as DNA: TGCGCCAGCAGCTTCGACAGGGGGCAGGCTGGCTACACCTTC.